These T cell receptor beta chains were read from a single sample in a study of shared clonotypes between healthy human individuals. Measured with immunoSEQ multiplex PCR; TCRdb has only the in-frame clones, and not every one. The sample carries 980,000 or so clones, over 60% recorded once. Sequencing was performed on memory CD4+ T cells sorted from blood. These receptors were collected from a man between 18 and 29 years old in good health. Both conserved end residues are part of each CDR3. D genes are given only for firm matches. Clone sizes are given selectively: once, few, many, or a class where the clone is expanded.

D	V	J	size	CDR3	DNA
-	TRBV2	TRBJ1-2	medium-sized	CASSEEGPLLF	TGTGCCAGCAGTGAGGAGGGGCCATTACTCTTC
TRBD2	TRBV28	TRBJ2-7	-	CASSSSGGLYEQYF	TGTGCCAGCAGTTCTAGCGGGGGACTCTACGAGCAGTACTTC
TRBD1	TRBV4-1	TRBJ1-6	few	CASSQMDRDNSPLHF	TGCGCCAGCAGCCAAATGGACAGGGACAATTCACCCCTCCACTTT
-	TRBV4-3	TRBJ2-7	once	CASSQDQGGYEQYF	TGCGCCAGCAGCCAAGATCAGGGGGGCTACGAGCAGTACTTC
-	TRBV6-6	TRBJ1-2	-	CASSYLDGYTF	TGTGCCAGCAGTTACCTTGATGGCTACACCTTC
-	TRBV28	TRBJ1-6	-	CASSILQGNSPLHF	TGTGCCAGCAGTATACTACAGGGAAATTCACCCCTCCACTTT
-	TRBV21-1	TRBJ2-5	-	CASSKRTSGRDEETQYF	TGTGCCAGCAGCAAGAGGACTAGCGGGAGAGATGAGGAGACCCAGTACTTC
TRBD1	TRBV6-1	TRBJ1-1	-	CASSGQGNTEAFF	TGTGCCAGCAGTGGACAGGGAAACACTGAAGCTTTCTTT
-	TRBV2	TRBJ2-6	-	CAPRRGKGSGANVLTF	TGTGCCCCTAGAAGGGGAAAAGGCTCTGGGGCCAACGTCCTGACTTTC
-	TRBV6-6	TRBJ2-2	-	CASSYTESGELFF	TGTGCCAGCAGTTACACAGAATCCGGGGAGCTGTTTTTT
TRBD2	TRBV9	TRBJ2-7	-	CASSPGTSGGHEQYF	TGTGCCAGCAGCCCCGGGACTAGCGGGGGGCACGAGCAGTACTTC
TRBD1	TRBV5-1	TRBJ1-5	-	CASSLEGTGNNQPQHF	TGCGCCAGCAGCTTGGAAGGGACAGGGAATAATCAGCCCCAGCATTTT
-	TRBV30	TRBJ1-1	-	CAWRLGGRNTEAFF	TGTGCCTGGAGACTAGGGGGAAGGAACACTGAAGCTTTCTTT
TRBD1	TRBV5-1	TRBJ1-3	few	CASSSGTGENTIYF	TGCGCCAGCAGCTCAGGGACAGGGGAAAACACCATATATTTT
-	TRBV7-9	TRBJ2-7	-	CASSRIDSSNEQYF	TGTGCCAGCAGCCGCATTGACAGCTCCAACGAGCAGTACTTC
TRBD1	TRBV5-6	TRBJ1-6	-	CASSADRGKSSPLHF	TGTGCCAGCAGCGCCGACAGGGGGAAAAGTTCACCCCTCCACTTT
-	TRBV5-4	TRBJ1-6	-	CASSLRDKSSPLHF	TGTGCCAGCAGCCTGCGGGACAAAAGTTCACCCCTCCACTTT
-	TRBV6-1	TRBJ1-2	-	CASTLNFGYTF	TGTGCCAGCACTTTAAATTTTGGCTACACCTTC
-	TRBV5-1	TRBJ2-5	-	CASSTGSQETQYF	TGCGCCAGCAGTACAGGGAGCCAAGAGACCCAGTACTTC
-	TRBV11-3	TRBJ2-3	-	CASSPTTVGTDTQYF	TGTGCCAGCAGCCCCACCACCGTGGGCACAGATACGCAGTATTTT
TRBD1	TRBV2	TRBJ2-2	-	CASSQQGWTGELFF	TGTGCCAGCAGCCAACAGGGGTGGACCGGGGAGCTGTTTTTT
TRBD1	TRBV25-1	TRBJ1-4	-	CASSQGANRNEKLFF	TGTGCCAGCAGTCAGGGGGCCAATAGAAATGAAAAACTGTTTTTT
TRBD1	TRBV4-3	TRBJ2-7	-	CASSQDMGQFPYEQYF	TGCGCCAGCAGCCAAGATATGGGACAGTTTCCCTACGAGCAGTACTTC
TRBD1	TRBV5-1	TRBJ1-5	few	CASSFGTGDFQPQHF	TGCGCCAGCAGCTTCGGCACAGGGGATTTTCAGCCCCAGCATTTT
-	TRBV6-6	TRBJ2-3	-	CASSSLGAVLPRTQYF	TGTGCCAGCAGTTCGCTAGGAGCGGTTCTACCCCGTACGCAGTATTTT
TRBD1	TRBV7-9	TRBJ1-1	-	CASSFTGGATKNTEAFF	TGTGCCAGCAGCTTCACAGGGGGCGCAACTAAGAACACTGAAGCTTTCTTT
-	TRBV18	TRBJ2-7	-	CASSSPPGTYEQYF	TGTGCCAGCTCATCCCCTCCGGGTACCTACGAGCAGTACTTC
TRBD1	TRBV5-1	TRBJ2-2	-	CASSLTTGGTGELFF	TGCGCCAGCAGCTTGACGACAGGGGGCACCGGGGAGCTGTTTTTT
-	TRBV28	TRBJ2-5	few	CASSSRDFKETQYF	TGTGCCAGCAGTTCCCGGGACTTTAAAGAGACCCAGTACTTC
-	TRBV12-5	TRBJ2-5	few	CASGGDWKTQYF	TGTGCTAGTGGTGGAGACTGGAAGACCCAGTACTTC
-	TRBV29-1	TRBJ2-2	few	CSTGSSTGELFF	TGCAGCACAGGGAGCTCAACCGGGGAGCTGTTTTTT
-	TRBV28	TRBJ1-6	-	CASSLGDSYNSPLHF	TGTGCCAGCAGTTTGGGGGACTCCTATAATTCACCCCTCCACTTT
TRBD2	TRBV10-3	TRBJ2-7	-	CAISGTSGIYEQYF	TGTGCCATCAGTGGCACTAGCGGGATCTACGAGCAGTACTTC
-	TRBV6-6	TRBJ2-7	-	CASRSARPHEQYF	TGTGCCAGCCGGAGCGCCCGCCCCCACGAGCAGTACTTC
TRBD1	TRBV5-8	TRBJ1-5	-	CASSSGQAFQPQHF	TGTGCCAGCAGCTCGGGACAGGCATTTCAGCCCCAGCATTTT
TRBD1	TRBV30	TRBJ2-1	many	CAWSGGQGFYNEQFF	TGTGCCTGGAGTGGCGGACAGGGGTTTTACAATGAGCAGTTCTTC
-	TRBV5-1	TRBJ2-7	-	CASSGLGSSYEQYF	TGCGCCAGCAGCGGCCTCGGGAGCTCCTACGAGCAGTACTTC
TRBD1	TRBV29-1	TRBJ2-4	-	CSARGGQGKNIQYF	TGCAGCGCCAGAGGGGGACAGGGCAAAAACATTCAGTACTTC
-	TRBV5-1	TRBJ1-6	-	CASRRDTFSSYNSPLHF	TGCGCCAGCCGGAGGGATACTTTCAGCTCCTATAATTCACCCCTCCACTTT
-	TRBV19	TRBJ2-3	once	CASSDLSRGPRTDTQYF	TGTGCCAGTAGTGATCTATCGCGGGGGCCCCGCACAGATACGCAGTATTTT
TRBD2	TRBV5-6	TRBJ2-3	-	CASSLVSSGYADTQYF	TGTGCCAGCAGCTTGGTGTCTAGCGGGTACGCAGATACGCAGTATTTT
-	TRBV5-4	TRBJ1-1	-	CASSWRDEAFF	TGTGCCAGCAGCTGGCGGGATGAAGCTTTCTTT
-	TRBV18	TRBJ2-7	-	CASSSEIRGEQYF	TGTGCCAGCTCATCGGAAATTCGAGGCGAGCAGTACTTC
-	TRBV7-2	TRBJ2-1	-	CASSFSGLVNNEQFF	TGTGCCAGCAGCTTTTCTGGGTTGGTGAACAATGAGCAGTTCTTC
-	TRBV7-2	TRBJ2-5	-	CASSFGRAETQYF	TGTGCCAGCAGCTTCGGGCGGGCAGAGACCCAGTACTTC
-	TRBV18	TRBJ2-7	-	CASSPFEGAWYEQYF	TGTGCCAGCTCACCCTTCGAAGGAGCCTGGTACGAGCAGTACTTC
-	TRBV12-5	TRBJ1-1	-	CASGLAAVNTEAFF	TGTGCTAGTGGTTTGGCGGCTGTGAACACTGAAGCTTTCTTT
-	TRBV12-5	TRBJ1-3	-	CASGLLQPISGNTIYF	TGTGCTAGTGGTTTACTCCAGCCCATCTCTGGAAACACCATATATTTT